Listed below are T cell receptor beta chains from one sample, sequenced in a study of blood T cell repertoires in COVID-19. Some clones are missing from TCRdb's copy, which holds only in-frame ones; the method was immunoSEQ multiplex PCR. The table shows about 220,000 clones, with 84% occurring only once. Sequenced material: peripheral blood. These receptors were obtained from a woman aged 55-69 years who had recovered from COVID-19. CDR3s leave out the opening cysteine and the closing phenylalanine or tryptophan. D genes are given only for firm matches.

d_gene: .; j_gene: TRBJ1-2; v_gene: TRBV30; CDR3aa: AWSVWGGGYT
d_gene: .; j_gene: TRBJ1-4; v_gene: TRBV5-1; CDR3aa: ASSLEGATNEKLF
d_gene: .; j_gene: TRBJ1-5; v_gene: TRBV2; CDR3aa: ASSAGQGGNQPQH
d_gene: TRBD1; j_gene: TRBJ2-7; v_gene: TRBV10-3; CDR3aa: AISDIGTGTSYEQY
d_gene: TRBD1; j_gene: TRBJ2-7; v_gene: TRBV27; CDR3aa: ASRPFWTGAKYEQY
d_gene: .; j_gene: TRBJ1-5; v_gene: TRBV2; CDR3aa: ASSGTPNQPQH
d_gene: .; j_gene: TRBJ1-2; v_gene: TRBV5-4; CDR3aa: ASSLVGVQNYGYT
d_gene: TRBD2; j_gene: TRBJ2-1; v_gene: TRBV13; CDR3aa: ASSLLIPGREPQSEQF
d_gene: .; j_gene: TRBJ1-4; v_gene: TRBV5-1; CDR3aa: ASSAGGNEKLF
d_gene: .; j_gene: TRBJ1-1; v_gene: TRBV10-1; CDR3aa: ASGDPNTEAF
d_gene: TRBD1; j_gene: TRBJ1-2; v_gene: TRBV6-6; CDR3aa: ASSVGPDRVHGYT
d_gene: .; j_gene: TRBJ2-3; v_gene: TRBV7-9; CDR3aa: ASSSHDISTDTQY
d_gene: TRBD2; j_gene: TRBJ2-1; v_gene: TRBV12-5; CDR3aa: ASGSQRGNSYNEQF
d_gene: .; j_gene: TRBJ2-7; v_gene: TRBV7-9; CDR3aa: ASSLRGYEQY
d_gene: .; j_gene: TRBJ2-3; v_gene: TRBV4-1; CDR3aa: ASSQIEDFTDTQY
d_gene: TRBD2; j_gene: TRBJ2-1; v_gene: TRBV9; CDR3aa: ASSVVGPWLAGGDNEQF
d_gene: .; j_gene: TRBJ1-6; v_gene: TRBV4-1; CDR3aa: ASSQGTADNSPLH
d_gene: .; j_gene: TRBJ1-5; v_gene: TRBV7-2; CDR3aa: ASSRHGNQPQH
d_gene: TRBD1; j_gene: TRBJ1-5; v_gene: TRBV5-4; CDR3aa: ASSMGQGDQPQH
d_gene: .; j_gene: TRBJ1-2; v_gene: TRBV5-6; CDR3aa: ASSPWGGSGYT
d_gene: .; j_gene: TRBJ2-2; v_gene: TRBV6-6; CDR3aa: ASSPQNTGELF
d_gene: .; j_gene: TRBJ1-2; v_gene: TRBV4-2; CDR3aa: ASSHRTLHNYGYT
d_gene: .; j_gene: TRBJ1-1; v_gene: TRBV2; CDR3aa: ASDLDRMNTEAF
d_gene: TRBD1; j_gene: TRBJ1-2; v_gene: TRBV5-6; CDR3aa: ASSGDRGSYGYT
d_gene: .; j_gene: TRBJ1-2; v_gene: TRBV6-1; CDR3aa: ASSEMGRVST
d_gene: TRBD1; j_gene: TRBJ2-7; v_gene: TRBV7-2; CDR3aa: ASSLRGQTLNEQY
d_gene: TRBD2; j_gene: TRBJ2-1; v_gene: TRBV7-6; CDR3aa: ASIRTAGGVDNEQF
d_gene: TRBD1; j_gene: TRBJ1-1; v_gene: TRBV7-9; CDR3aa: ASSARDRLAEAF
d_gene: TRBD1; j_gene: TRBJ2-4; v_gene: TRBV5-1; CDR3aa: ASSLEYRGRADIQY
d_gene: .; j_gene: TRBJ1-5; v_gene: TRBV10-3; CDR3aa: AISSDGDQGNQPQH
d_gene: TRBD1; j_gene: TRBJ2-7; v_gene: TRBV4-2; CDR3aa: ASSQRGQHSYEQY
d_gene: .; j_gene: TRBJ2-7; v_gene: TRBV7-2; CDR3aa: ASSFPGQPYEQY
d_gene: .; j_gene: TRBJ2-7; v_gene: TRBV9; CDR3aa: ASSVDPTGSYEQY
d_gene: TRBD2; j_gene: TRBJ2-6; v_gene: TRBV3-1/TRBV3-2; CDR3aa: ASIQGGLVPGANVLT
d_gene: .; j_gene: TRBJ1-4; v_gene: TRBV4-2; CDR3aa: ASSQRQENNEKLF
d_gene: .; j_gene: TRBJ1-6; v_gene: TRBV4-1; CDR3aa: ASSKTAGLDNSPLH
d_gene: TRBD2; j_gene: TRBJ2-1; v_gene: TRBV11-2; CDR3aa: ASSRLARGGSEQF
d_gene: TRBD2; j_gene: TRBJ2-5; v_gene: TRBV5-1; CDR3aa: ASSLFVAGGQETQY
d_gene: TRBD2; j_gene: TRBJ2-7; v_gene: TRBV2; CDR3aa: ASSGGGGRGASYEQY
d_gene: TRBD1; j_gene: TRBJ1-5; v_gene: TRBV6-5; CDR3aa: ASSLDRANQPQH
d_gene: .; j_gene: TRBJ1-2; v_gene: TRBV6-2/TRBV6-3; CDR3aa: ASNPDGLPGGYT
d_gene: TRBD1; j_gene: TRBJ1-3; v_gene: TRBV7-6; CDR3aa: ASSLAPTGAGNTIY
d_gene: TRBD1; j_gene: TRBJ1-4; v_gene: TRBV5-4; CDR3aa: ASSARDSREKLF
d_gene: .; j_gene: TRBJ1-2; v_gene: TRBV6-5; CDR3aa: ASIISENLNYGYT
d_gene: TRBD1; j_gene: TRBJ2-5; v_gene: TRBV12-5; CDR3aa: ASGLSGGETQY
d_gene: .; j_gene: TRBJ1-2; v_gene: TRBV6-5; CDR3aa: ASSYNRDYGYT
d_gene: TRBD1; j_gene: TRBJ1-2; v_gene: TRBV5-8; CDR3aa: ASSHLFRQGPVSYGYT
d_gene: TRBD1; j_gene: TRBJ2-7; v_gene: TRBV5-4; CDR3aa: ASSFRDRSSYEQY
d_gene: .; j_gene: TRBJ1-1; v_gene: TRBV15; CDR3aa: ATRDNSHSNTEAF
d_gene: .; j_gene: TRBJ2-7; v_gene: TRBV28; CDR3aa: ASSLFSGTYEQY
d_gene: .; j_gene: TRBJ2-7; v_gene: TRBV5-1; CDR3aa: ASSLKGGTYEQY